Here is one T cell receptor beta chain with its context. The data were taken from a study of shared clonotypes between healthy human individuals. Data came from immunoSEQ multiplex PCR; TCRdb stores just in-frame clones and leaves some out. The table includes some 2.4 million clones, 93% detected once. The CDR3 covers 16 residues. Between the trimmed V and J ends, which lost 2 bases and 2 bases, there was a span of 16 bases. The germline CDR1 and CDR2 sequences are SGHKS and YYEKEE (reference sequence). All of the donors resided in Nashville, Tennessee, and each was a Caucasian adult. The TCR comes from a man aged 18 to 29 in good health. Some clones in this sample may be carry-over from other donors' samples. The V and J genes are TRBV5-5 and TRBJ1-2; TRBD1 might be the D (6 bases). The specimen was naive CD4+ T cells from PBMCs. Subset here: CD45RA+ positively selected. The CDR3 coding sequence is TGTGCCAGCAGCTTACAGCTAGGGCAGGGGAACTATGGCTACACCTTC. This gives the protein CASSLQLGQGNYGYTF.